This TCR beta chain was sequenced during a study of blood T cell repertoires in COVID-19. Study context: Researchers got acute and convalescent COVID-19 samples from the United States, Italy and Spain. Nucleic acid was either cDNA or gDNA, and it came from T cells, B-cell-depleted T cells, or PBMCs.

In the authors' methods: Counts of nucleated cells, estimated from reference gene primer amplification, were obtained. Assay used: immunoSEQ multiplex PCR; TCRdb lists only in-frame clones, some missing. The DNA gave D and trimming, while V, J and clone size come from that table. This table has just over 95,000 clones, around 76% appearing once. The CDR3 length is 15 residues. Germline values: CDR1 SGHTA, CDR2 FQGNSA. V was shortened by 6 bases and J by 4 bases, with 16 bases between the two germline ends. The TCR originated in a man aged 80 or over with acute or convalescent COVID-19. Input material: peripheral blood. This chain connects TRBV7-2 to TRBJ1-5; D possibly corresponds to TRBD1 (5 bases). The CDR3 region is CASSGGEAVNQPQHF. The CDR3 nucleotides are TGTGCCAGCAGTGGGGGGGAGGCCGTTAATCAGCCCCAGCATTTT.